The rows below give T cell receptor beta chains drawn from one sample of a study of neurological immune-mediated disorders. Each CDR3 protein gets one entry after TCRdb re-called the 5' RACE reads with MiXCR. The sample consists of approximately 25,000 distinct CDR3 sequences, around a fifth of them appearing once. Sequenced material: PBMCs. These TCRs come from a woman aged 60-70 years in good health. Both conserved end residues are part of each CDR3. The order of the fields is V gene, CDR3 protein.

v_call: TRBV4-3
cdr3_aa: CASSQEGRDYNEQFF

v_call: TRBV20-1
cdr3_aa: CSAYQDRGSETQYF

v_call: TRBV20-1
cdr3_aa: CSASATGGIFEQFF

v_call: TRBV5-1
cdr3_aa: CASSLGGTKETQYF

v_call: TRBV7-3
cdr3_aa: CASSLGQLGNTGELFF

v_call: TRBV4-3
cdr3_aa: CASQPGTGSPGELFF

v_call: TRBV7-2
cdr3_aa: CASSFNNPGLAGQETQYF

v_call: TRBV3-1
cdr3_aa: CASSLGTYGYTF

v_call: TRBV5-1
cdr3_aa: CASSPGTGENQPQHF

v_call: TRBV20-1
cdr3_aa: CSALPGATQYF

v_call: TRBV7-2
cdr3_aa: CASSFGKGSGNTIYF

v_call: TRBV6-2/TRBV6-3
cdr3_aa: CASSYPRTGGVLGEQYF

v_call: TRBV27
cdr3_aa: CASSLLDRGLRYEQYF

v_call: TRBV5-1
cdr3_aa: CASSVGGATEQYF

v_call: TRBV5-1
cdr3_aa: CASSLALAGDSSYNEQFF